This T cell receptor beta chain was obtained from a study of metastatic and nonmetastatic thyroid tumors. The CDR3 has 13 amino acids. With 7 bases clipped from V and 1 base from J, the junction kept 3 bases outside the gene matches. CDR1 is DFQATT, CDR2 SNEGSKA, per germline (reference sequence). Original methodology: In papillary thyroid cancer, a distant-metastasis classifier was built using CDR3 differences across clinicopathological groups. TCRdb re-called clones from the PCR reads using MiXCR. The V and J calls, along with clone size, are taken from TCRdb and not from the paper's own processing. The table has about 20,000 clones, 24% seen once. This clone was detected ten times or more. A read error may explain this, as a much larger clone is one base away. Thyroid surgery was performed in patients who had received no treatment beforehand.

The V and J genes are TRBV20-1 and TRBJ2-3, with TRBD2 identical over 9 bases. Sequencing was carried out using tumor tissue. The receptor comes from a female donor with papillary thyroid cancer or a benign thyroid nodule (not recorded which). Some clones in this sample may be carry-over from other donors' samples. The CDR3 region is CSGWTSGTDTQYF. In nucleotides, the CDR3 is TGCAGTGGATGGACTAGCGGCACAGATACGCAGTATTTT.